This T cell receptor (beta chain) originates from a study of STAT5B mutations in CD4+ large granular lymphocyte leukemia. Whole-study findings and limits: Main leukemic clonotypes were patient-specific, but roughly 25% appeared at low frequency elsewhere.

The ends were cut back, 2 bases at V and 5 bases at J, with 12 bases in the middle. The CDR3 has 14 amino acids. Germline V gene data show CDR1 as MDHEN and CDR2 as SYDVKM. This was a survey-level run. Clones were sequenced by immunoSEQ multiplex PCR, and TCRdb holds only the in-frame ones, with some missing. The data contain under 35,000 clones, around 80% of them singletons. As concerns this clone: What it binds is not known.

The receptor comes from a human donor in good health. Sequenced material: CD4+ T cells from blood buffy coats. This chain uses TRBV28 with TRBJ2-5; maybe TRBD2 (5 bases). The CDR3 region has the DNA TGTGCCAGCAGTTTACCTCTACTAGGGGAGACCCAGTACTTC. Translation gives CASSLPLLGETQYF.